The 10 T cell receptor beta chains listed next were all sequenced from one sample in a study of blood T cell repertoires in COVID-19. TCRdb's copy holds only in-frame clones and misses some; the assay was immunoSEQ multiplex PCR. This sample has around 76,000 clones; approximately 90% occur once, and the top ten carry around 0.6%. What was sequenced was peripheral blood. All receptors derive from a man aged 55 to 70 with acute or convalescent COVID-19.

The rearrangement links TRBV19 to TRBJ2-7; TRBD1 matches at 7 bases. The CDR3 length is 14 residues. CDR1 is LNHDA and CDR2 is SQIVND in the germline V gene (reference sequence). Germline trimming cut 3 bases from V and 7 bases from J; bases unmatched to any gene: 9. The CDR3 nucleotides are TGTGCCAGTAGTATTGGGCCAGGGGGTGGTGAGCAGTACTTC. This gives the protein CASSIGPGGGEQYF. Filled out from reference TRBV19 and TRBJ2-7, the complete variable domain reads DGGITQSPKYLFRKEGQNVTLSCEQNLNHDAMYWYRQDPGQGLRLIYYSQIVNDFQKGDIAEGYSVSREKKESFPLTVTSAQKNPTAFYLCASSIGPGGGEQYFGPGTRLTVT.

The genes are TRBV7-9 and TRBJ2-7, with a possible D match to TRBD1 (6 bases). The ends were cut back, 5 bases at V and 3 bases at J, with 8 bases in the middle. The CDR3 runs to 12 residues. CDR1 SEHNR and CDR2 FQNEAQ come from the germline V gene (reference sequence). The chain's CDR3 is CASSGGNYEQYF. Here the CDR3 DNA reads TGTGCCAGCAGCGGGGGCAACTACGAGCAGTACTTC.

This chain uses TRBV27 with TRBJ1-6; tentatively, D is TRBD1 (5 bases). This CDR3 has 15 residues. The germline V gene has CDR1 MNHEY and CDR2 SMNVEV (reference sequence). V dropped 3 bases and J dropped 14 bases, with 20 bases sitting between them. The CDR3 nucleotides read TGTGCCAGCAGTTTGTCTTACAGGAGTGGGGCCACCCTCCACTTT. This codes for CASSLSYRSGATLHF.

The chain joins TRBV3-1 (or the pseudogene TRBV3-2) to TRBJ1-4; possibly TRBD1 for D (5 bases). The CDR3 contains 14 residues. Germline V gene lookup returns CDR1 LGHDT and CDR2 YNNKEL (reference sequence). Trimming shortened V by 9 bases and J by 8 bases, and 19 bases separated the two germline ends. The CDR3 bases are TGTGCCAGTACCCCTCATGGGGGGGTAGAAAAACTGTTTTTT. Amino acid sequence: CASTPHGGVEKLFF.

This CDR3 reads CAISPSGSLADTQYF. The CDR3 DNA reads as TGTGCCATCAGTCCTAGCGGGAGTTTGGCAGATACGCAGTATTTT. The chain has TRBV10-3 and TRBJ2-3, with 10 bases that match TRBD2. The CDR3 contains 15 residues. Germline CDR1 ENHRY, CDR2 SYGVKD. V dropped 5 bases and J dropped 4; count of bases not matched to a gene: 6.

The chain couples TRBV6-1 to TRBJ1-5; tentative D call: TRBD1 (6 bases). V was shortened by 3 bases and J by 0 bases, with 12 bases between the two germline ends. CDR1 MNHNS and CDR2 SASEGT come from the germline V gene. CDR3 length: 16 amino acids. The CDR3: CASSDLKGDSNQPQHF. CDR3 coding DNA: TGTGCCAGCAGTGATCTTAAGGGGGATAGCAATCAGCCCCAGCATTTT.

This rearrangement joins TRBV6-5 to TRBJ1-6; tentative D call: TRBD1 (6 bases). This CDR3 has 12 residues. The germline CDR1 and CDR2 sequences are MNHEY and SVGAGI. The V end lost 5 bases, the J end lost 10 bases, and 9 bases lay between the germline ends. CDR3 sequence (DNA): TGTGCCAGCAGTACGGGACAATCACCCCTCCACTTT. Protein product: CASSTGQSPLHF.

This sequence joins TRBV27 and TRBJ2-2; a weak D match, TRBD2 (6 bases). The CDR3 covers 15 residues. Germline V CDR1 and CDR2: MNHEY, SMNVEV (reference sequence). The V end lost 1 base, the J end lost 4 bases, and 10 bases lay between the germline ends. CDR3 sequence: CASSLYGTVTGELFF. The CDR3, as DNA: TGTGCCAGCAGTTTATACGGGACTGTCACCGGGGAGCTGTTTTTT.

The V call is TRBV21-1, the J call TRBJ2-2; TRBD2, as called in the table, went unchecked against the DNA. TRBV21-1 is given as a pseudogene. This CDR3 comprises 15 residues. CDR3 sequence reads: CASSKGLFNTGELFF. CDR3 coding DNA: TGTGCCAGCAGCAAGGGACTGTTCAACACCGGGGAGCTGTTTTTT.

This CDR3 reads CASTEYRGRGTDTQYF. The CDR3 DNA reads TGCGCCAGCACCGAGTACAGGGGAAGAGGCACAGATACGCAGTATTTT. V and J are TRBV5-1 and TRBJ2-3, with 7 nucleotides matching TRBD1. The CDR3 is 16 amino acids. In germline, CDR1 is SGHRS, CDR2 YFSETQ. With V trimmed by 6 bases and J by 1 base, 11 bases remained unmatched.